The rows below give T cell receptor beta chains drawn from one sample of a study of T cell responses to AZD1222 COVID-19 vaccine. Method: immunoSEQ multiplex PCR; TCRdb's copy keeps in-frame clones and lacks some. The sample lists about 130,000 clones, over 75% occurring once. The input for sequencing was peripheral blood, taken on day 0 of AZD1222 vaccination. The receptors derive from an adult in good health. CDR3s include the opening cysteine and the closing phenylalanine or tryptophan. A D gene is named only where the DNA matches it firmly. Where a row states a size, it is once, few, many or the class of an expanded clone; other rows omit it.

D gene: .; V gene: TRBV28; clone size: .; J gene: TRBJ1-1; CDR3 protein: CASSFRKGTEAFF; CDR3 DNA: TGTGCCAGCAGTTTTAGGAAGGGCACTGAAGCTTTCTTT
D gene: .; V gene: TRBV6-7; clone size: .; J gene: TRBJ1-5; CDR3 protein: CASSYQGLPHLNSNQPQHF; CDR3 DNA: TGTGCCAGCAGTTACCAGGGACTTCCCCATCTAAATAGCAATCAGCCCCAGCATTTT
D gene: TRBD1; V gene: TRBV6-5; clone size: .; J gene: TRBJ2-1; CDR3 protein: CASSYLRQGSHNEQFF; CDR3 DNA: TGTGCCAGCAGTTACTTACGACAGGGTTCCCACAATGAGCAGTTCTTC
D gene: TRBD1; V gene: TRBV7-9; clone size: .; J gene: TRBJ1-5; CDR3 protein: CASSFGQGEIEPQHF; CDR3 DNA: TGTGCCAGCAGCTTTGGACAGGGGGAAATAGAGCCCCAGCATTTT
D gene: TRBD1; V gene: TRBV7-3; clone size: .; J gene: TRBJ1-2; CDR3 protein: CASSPDRGQKEVFF; CDR3 DNA: TGTGCCAGCAGCCCAGACAGGGGACAGAAGGAGGTATTCTTC
D gene: .; V gene: TRBV7-6; clone size: .; J gene: TRBJ1-6; CDR3 protein: CASSLGENSPLHF; CDR3 DNA: TGTGCCAGCAGCTTAGGTGAAAATTCACCCCTCCACTTT
D gene: .; V gene: TRBV10-3; clone size: few; J gene: TRBJ1-1; CDR3 protein: CAISVGGTNTEAFF; CDR3 DNA: TGTGCCATCAGTGTAGGAGGCACCAACACTGAAGCTTTCTTT
D gene: .; V gene: TRBV6-5; clone size: .; J gene: TRBJ2-7; CDR3 protein: CASSPARFYEQYF; CDR3 DNA: TGTGCCAGCAGCCCCGCTAGATTCTACGAGCAGTACTTC
D gene: TRBD1; V gene: TRBV27; clone size: .; J gene: TRBJ1-1; CDR3 protein: CASSWGRGPGTEAFF; CDR3 DNA: TGTGCCAGCAGTTGGGGCAGGGGGCCCGGCACTGAAGCTTTCTTT
D gene: .; V gene: TRBV3-1/TRBV3-2; clone size: few; J gene: TRBJ1-1; CDR3 protein: CASSRGDTEAFF; CDR3 DNA: TGTGCCAGCAGTCGAGGGGACACTGAAGCTTTCTTT
D gene: .; V gene: TRBV28; clone size: .; J gene: TRBJ1-5; CDR3 protein: CASSFVDSNQPQHF; CDR3 DNA: TGTGCCAGCAGTTTTGTTGATAGCAATCAGCCCCAGCATTTT
D gene: .; V gene: TRBV7-6; clone size: .; J gene: TRBJ1-5; CDR3 protein: CASSLEAGGNQPQHF; CDR3 DNA: TGTGCCAGCAGCTTAGAGGCGGGCGGCAATCAGCCCCAGCATTTT
D gene: TRBD1; V gene: TRBV5-5; clone size: .; J gene: TRBJ2-1; CDR3 protein: CASSPGTGFYNEQFF; CDR3 DNA: TGTGCCAGCAGCCCCGGGACAGGGTTTTACAATGAGCAGTTCTTC
D gene: TRBD1; V gene: TRBV9; clone size: .; J gene: TRBJ1-4; CDR3 protein: CASSYRQGTNEKLFF; CDR3 DNA: TGTGCCAGCAGCTACCGACAGGGGACTAATGAAAAACTGTTTTTT
D gene: .; V gene: TRBV2; clone size: .; J gene: TRBJ1-4; CDR3 protein: CASNRQAATNEKLFF; CDR3 DNA: TGTGCCAGCAATCGACAGGCTGCAACTAATGAAAAACTGTTTTTT
D gene: .; V gene: TRBV6-4; clone size: .; J gene: TRBJ1-6; CDR3 protein: CASSENRASPLHF; CDR3 DNA: TGTGCCAGCAGTGAGAACAGGGCCTCACCCCTCCACTTT
D gene: .; V gene: TRBV7-9; clone size: .; J gene: TRBJ1-4; CDR3 protein: CASSLKKATNEKLFF; CDR3 DNA: TGTGCCAGCAGCTTAAAGAAAGCAACTAATGAAAAACTGTTTTTT
D gene: .; V gene: TRBV19; clone size: .; J gene: TRBJ1-5; CDR3 protein: CASSLSGPSNQPQHF; CDR3 DNA: TGTGCCAGTAGTCTTTCGGGTCCTAGCAATCAGCCCCAGCATTTT
D gene: .; V gene: TRBV9; clone size: .; J gene: TRBJ2-7; CDR3 protein: CASSVGQWGEQYF; CDR3 DNA: TGTGCCAGCAGCGTAGGACAGTGGGGCGAGCAGTACTTC
D gene: TRBD1; V gene: TRBV7-8; clone size: few; J gene: TRBJ1-5; CDR3 protein: CASSSGTVSNQPQHF; CDR3 DNA: TGTGCCAGCAGCTCCGGGACAGTTAGCAATCAGCCCCAGCATTTT
D gene: TRBD2; V gene: TRBV5-1; clone size: .; J gene: TRBJ2-7; CDR3 protein: CASSFELAESEQYF; CDR3 DNA: TGCGCCAGCAGCTTTGAACTAGCGGAGAGCGAGCAGTACTTC
D gene: .; V gene: TRBV20-1; clone size: once; J gene: TRBJ2-1; CDR3 protein: CSAHYNEQFF; CDR3 DNA: TGCAGTGCCCACTACAATGAGCAGTTCTTC
D gene: .; V gene: TRBV2; clone size: .; J gene: TRBJ1-2; CDR3 protein: CASSDLAFYGYTF; CDR3 DNA: TGTGCCAGCAGTGATCTGGCATTCTATGGCTACACCTTC
D gene: .; V gene: TRBV11-3; clone size: .; J gene: TRBJ2-2; CDR3 protein: CASSSLSGSGELFF; CDR3 DNA: TGTGCCAGCAGCTCCCTCAGCGGATCCGGGGAGCTGTTTTTT
D gene: .; V gene: TRBV19; clone size: .; J gene: TRBJ1-2; CDR3 protein: CASIERGEKDVYTF; CDR3 DNA: TGTGCCAGTATAGAGCGTGGTGAGAAGGACGTCTACACCTTC
D gene: .; V gene: TRBV30; clone size: .; J gene: TRBJ1-5; CDR3 protein: CAWTPGVLGRGQPQHF; CDR3 DNA: TGTGCCTGGACCCCCGGGGTGTTGGGTCGAGGTCAGCCCCAGCATTTT
D gene: TRBD1; V gene: TRBV27; clone size: .; J gene: TRBJ2-7; CDR3 protein: CASRLWVASGDQGANEQYF; CDR3 DNA: TGTGCCAGCAGACTTTGGGTAGCTTCTGGGGATCAGGGGGCGAATGAGCAGTACTTC
D gene: .; V gene: TRBV20-1; clone size: .; J gene: TRBJ2-7; CDR3 protein: CSASFGYTYEQYF; CDR3 DNA: TGCAGTGCTAGTTTCGGATATACCTACGAGCAGTACTTC
D gene: .; V gene: TRBV28; clone size: .; J gene: TRBJ1-5; CDR3 protein: CASSWGQEQPQHF; CDR3 DNA: TGTGCCAGCAGTTGGGGGCAGGAGCAGCCCCAGCATTTT